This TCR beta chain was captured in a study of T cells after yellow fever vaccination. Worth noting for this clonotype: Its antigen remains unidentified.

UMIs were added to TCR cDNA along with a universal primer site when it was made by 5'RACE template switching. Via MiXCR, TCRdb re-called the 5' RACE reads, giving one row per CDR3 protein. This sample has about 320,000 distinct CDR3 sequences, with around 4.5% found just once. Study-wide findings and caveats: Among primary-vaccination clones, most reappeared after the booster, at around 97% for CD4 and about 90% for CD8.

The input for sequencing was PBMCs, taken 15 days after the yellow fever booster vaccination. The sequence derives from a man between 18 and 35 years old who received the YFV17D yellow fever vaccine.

The CDR3 sequence: CASSLETGLSNQPQHF. DNA for the CDR3: TGTGCCAGCAGCTTAGAGACCGGACTTAGCAATCAGCCCCAGCATTTT. The gene calls are TRBV7-8 and TRBJ1-5; D unclear. From germline, CDR1 is SGHVS and CDR2 FQNEAQ. The V end was cut by 1 base, the J end by 0 bases, with 10 bases between. The CDR3 length is 16 residues.